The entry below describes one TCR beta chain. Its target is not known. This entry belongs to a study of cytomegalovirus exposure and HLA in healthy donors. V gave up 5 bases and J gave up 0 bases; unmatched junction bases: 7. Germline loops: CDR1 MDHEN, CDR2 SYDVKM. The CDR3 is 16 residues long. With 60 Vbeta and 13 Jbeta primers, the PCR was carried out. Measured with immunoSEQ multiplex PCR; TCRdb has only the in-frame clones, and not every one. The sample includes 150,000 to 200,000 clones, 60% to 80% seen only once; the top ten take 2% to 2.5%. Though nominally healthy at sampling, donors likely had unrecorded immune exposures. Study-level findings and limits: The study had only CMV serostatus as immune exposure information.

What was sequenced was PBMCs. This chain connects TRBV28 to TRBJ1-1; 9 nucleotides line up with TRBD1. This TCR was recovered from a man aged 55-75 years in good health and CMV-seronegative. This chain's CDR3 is CASSPPTGGMNTEAFF. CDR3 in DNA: TGTGCCAGCAGTCCCCCGACAGGGGGTATGAACACTGAAGCTTTCTTT.